This is a list of T cell receptor beta chains from one sample in a study of blood T cell repertoires in COVID-19. The assay was immunoSEQ multiplex PCR, and TCRdb's table has in-frame clones only and misses some. The table includes 240,000 or so clones, roughly four fifths detected once. The sequencing sample was made of peripheral blood. These TCRs come from a man aged 25-45 years who had recovered from COVID-19. Each CDR3 is given with its conserved first and last residue. A D gene is named only where the DNA matches it firmly. Only some rows state a clone size, as once, few, many or a class for expanded clones.

CAISPGQGMANSPLHF	TGTGCCATCAGTCCGGGACAGGGGATGGCCAATTCACCCCTCCACTTT	TRBV10-3	TRBJ1-6	16	.	TRBD1
CASGLVQAGAVDTQYF	TGTGCTAGTGGTTTGGTACAAGCGGGGGCGGTAGATACGCAGTATTTT	TRBV12-5	TRBJ2-3	16	.	TRBD2
CASSQDGGKQGTGNTIYF	TGTGCCAGCAGCCAAGATGGTGGGAAACAGGGAACTGGAAACACCATATATTTT	TRBV4-2	TRBJ1-3	18	few	.
CASSQPGVYNEQFF	TGTGCCAGTAGCCAGCCAGGGGTGTACAATGAGCAGTTCTTC	TRBV19	TRBJ2-1	14	.	.
CASSMGLAGFEQYF	TGTGCCAGCAGCATGGGTCTAGCGGGGTTCGAGCAGTACTTC	TRBV2	TRBJ2-7	14	.	TRBD2
CASSSSGPSPGELFF	TGTGCCAGTAGTAGTTCAGGCCCCAGTCCCGGGGAGCTGTTTTTT	TRBV19	TRBJ2-2	15	.	.
CASSQDYTRSGNTIYF	TGTGCCAGCAGCCAAGATTACACCCGCTCTGGAAACACCATATATTTT	TRBV14	TRBJ1-3	16	.	.
CASYKTGANVLTF	TGTGCCAGCTACAAGACTGGGGCCAACGTCCTGACTTTC	TRBV2	TRBJ2-6	13	.	.
CASNLGTRWYEQYF	TGTGCCAGCAACCTCGGGACTAGATGGTACGAGCAGTACTTC	TRBV2	TRBJ2-7	14	.	TRBD2
CASTSSGQGAREQYF	TGTGCCAGCACCTCCTCCGGACAGGGGGCGCGTGAGCAGTACTTC	TRBV6-5	TRBJ2-7	15	.	TRBD1
CASNRNQYGYTF	TGTGCCAGCAACAGGAACCAGTATGGCTACACCTTC	TRBV6-5	TRBJ1-2	12	once	.
CASSLGGQGANTEAFF	TGTGCCAGCAGCTTAGGTGGACAGGGGGCGAACACTGAAGCTTTCTTT	TRBV7-9	TRBJ1-1	16	.	TRBD1
CASSVAVGQGPEKLFF	TGTGCCAGCAGCGTAGCTGTTGGACAGGGGCCTGAAAAACTGTTTTTT	TRBV9	TRBJ1-4	16	.	TRBD1
CASSPRGNIQYF	TGTGCCAGCAGCCCGAGAGGAAACATTCAGTACTTC	TRBV14	TRBJ2-4	12	many	.
CATRQGDQPQHF	TGTGCCACAAGACAGGGCGATCAGCCCCAGCATTTT	TRBV19	TRBJ1-5	12	.	TRBD1
CASSEGQGNEKLFF	TGCGCCAGCAGTGAAGGTCAGGGAAACGAAAAACTGTTTTTT	TRBV10-1	TRBJ1-4	14	.	.
CASGASLSTDTQYF	TGTGCCTCTGGGGCCTCCCTCTCCACAGATACGCAGTATTTT	TRBV9	TRBJ2-3	14	once	.
CASSNHHGQLPYEQYF	TGCGCCAGCAGCAACCACCACGGACAGTTACCTTACGAGCAGTACTTC	TRBV5-1	TRBJ2-7	16	.	.
CASSLADSPTF	TGTGCCAGCAGCTTGGCGGACAGCCCCACCTTC	TRBV5-6	TRBJ1-2	11	.	.
CASSPKGLTPANIQYF	TGTGCCAGCAGCCCCAAGGGGTTAACCCCGGCGAACATTCAGTACTTC	TRBV7-8	TRBJ2-4	16	.	.
CASSRGPSNSPLHF	TGTGCCAGCAGCCGCGGCCCCTCTAATTCACCCCTCCACTTT	TRBV6-6	TRBJ1-6	14	.	.
CASSLTGFSETQYF	TGTGCCAGCAGCTTAACCGGGTTCTCGGAGACCCAGTACTTC	TRBV7-3	TRBJ2-5	14	.	.
CASGRQGGDSGANVLTF	TGTGCCAGCGGACGGCAGGGGGGAGACTCTGGGGCCAACGTCCTGACTTTC	TRBV25-1	TRBJ2-6	17	.	.
CASSLGRGLRANNEQFF	TGTGCCAGCAGCTTAGGCCGCGGGCTTCGGGCCAACAATGAGCAGTTCTTC	TRBV7-8	TRBJ2-1	17	.	.
CSVEEGAGEKLFF	TGCAGCGTTGAGGAAGGGGCTGGTGAAAAACTGTTTTTT	TRBV29-1	TRBJ1-4	13	once	.
CASSQWTGSDGYTF	TGTGCCAGCAGCCAATGGACAGGGTCTGATGGCTACACCTTC	TRBV3-1/TRBV3-2	TRBJ1-2	14	.	TRBD1
CASSLAGSSYNEQFF	TGTGCCAGCAGTCTAGCGGGCTCTTCCTACAATGAGCAGTTCTTC	TRBV13	TRBJ2-1	15	.	TRBD2
CASSPLTDRTLNTEAFF	TGTGCCAGCTCACCGCTCACGGACAGAACTTTGAACACTGAAGCTTTCTTT	TRBV18	TRBJ1-1	17	.	.
CSTSRGTEAFF	TGCAGCACCTCCAGGGGCACTGAAGCTTTCTTT	TRBV29-1	TRBJ1-1	11	.	.
CASSVGAQQETQYF	TGTGCCAGCAGCGTAGGCGCACAGCAAGAGACCCAGTACTTC	TRBV9	TRBJ2-5	14	.	.
CASSSSSGGGGEQFF	TGTGCCAGCAGTTCCTCTAGCGGGGGAGGAGGTGAGCAGTTCTTC	TRBV6-6	TRBJ2-1	15	.	TRBD2
CAISEAPRDRESAPQHF	TGTGCCATCAGTGAAGCTCCCCGGGACAGGGAGTCCGCGCCCCAGCATTTT	TRBV10-3	TRBJ1-5	17	.	TRBD1